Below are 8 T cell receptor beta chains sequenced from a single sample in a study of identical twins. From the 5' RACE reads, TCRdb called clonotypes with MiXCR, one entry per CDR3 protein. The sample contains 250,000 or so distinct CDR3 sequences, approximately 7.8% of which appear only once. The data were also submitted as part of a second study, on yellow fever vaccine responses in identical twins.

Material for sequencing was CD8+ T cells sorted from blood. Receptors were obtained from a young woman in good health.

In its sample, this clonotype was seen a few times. CDR3 DNA: TGCAGTGCTAGAGATGGAGCAGGGGATACTGAAGCTTTCTTT. As protein: CSARDGAGDTEAFF. The chain links TRBV20-1 to TRBJ1-1, with TRBD1 as a possible D gene (6 bases). This CDR3 is 14 amino acids long. Per germline, CDR1 DFQATT and CDR2 SNEGSKA (reference sequence). Deletions cut 0 bases from V and 5 bases from J, with 13 bases between.

The CDR3 nucleotides read TGTGCCAGCAGTTTTCGCCTAGCGGGGCCCTACAATGAGCAGTTCTTC. Its translation is CASSFRLAGPYNEQFF. J is TRBJ2-1 and V is TRBV12-3 or TRBV12-4; 9 bases align to TRBD2. The V gene end was trimmed by 3 bases and the J gene end by 2 bases; junction bases not matched to a gene: 5. This CDR3 region has 16 residues.

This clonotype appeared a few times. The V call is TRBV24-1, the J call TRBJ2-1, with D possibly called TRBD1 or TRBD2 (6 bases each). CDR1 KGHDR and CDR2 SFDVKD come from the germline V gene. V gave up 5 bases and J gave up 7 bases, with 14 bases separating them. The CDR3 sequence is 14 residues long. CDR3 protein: CATSVGGRVNEQFF. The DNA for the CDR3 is TGTGCCACCAGTGTGGGGGGCCGAGTTAATGAGCAGTTCTTC.

CDR3 DNA sequence: TGCAGCGTTGAAGGCGGTCGCGGAGAGCGGGGGTCACAAGAGACCCAGTACTTC. It encodes CSVEGGRGERGSQETQYF. V usage is TRBV29-1 and J usage is TRBJ2-5; 8 bases line up with TRBD2. This CDR3 spans 18 amino acids. The trim removed 1 base at V and 2 bases at J, leaving 15 bases unmatched. The V gene's germline CDR1 is SQVTM and CDR2 ANQGSEA.

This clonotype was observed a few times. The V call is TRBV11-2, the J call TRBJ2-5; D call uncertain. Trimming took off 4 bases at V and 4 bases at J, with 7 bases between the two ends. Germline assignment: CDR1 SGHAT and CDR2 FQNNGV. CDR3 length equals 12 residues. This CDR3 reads CASSSILETQYF. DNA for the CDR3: TGTGCCAGCAGCTCGATACTAGAGACCCAGTACTTC. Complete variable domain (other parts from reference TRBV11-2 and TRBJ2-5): EAGVAQSPRYKIIEKRQSVAFWCNPISGHATLYWYQQILGQGPKLLIQFQNNGVVDDSQLPKDRFSAERLKGVDSTLKIQPAKLEDSAVYLCASSSILETQYFGPGTRLLVL.

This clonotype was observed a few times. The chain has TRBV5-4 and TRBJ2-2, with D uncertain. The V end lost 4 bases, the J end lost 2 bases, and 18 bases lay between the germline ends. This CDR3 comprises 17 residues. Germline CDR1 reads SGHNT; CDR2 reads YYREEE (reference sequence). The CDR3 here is CASSLNGWIQNTGELFF. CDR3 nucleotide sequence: TGTGCCAGCAGCCTAAATGGATGGATCCAAAACACCGGGGAGCTGTTTTTT.

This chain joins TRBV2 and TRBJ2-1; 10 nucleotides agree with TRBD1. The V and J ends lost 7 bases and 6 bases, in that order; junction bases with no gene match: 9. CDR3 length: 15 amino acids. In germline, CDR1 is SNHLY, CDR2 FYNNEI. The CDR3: CASNPRDRGSNEQFF. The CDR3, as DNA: TGTGCCAGCAATCCCCGGGACAGGGGATCCAATGAGCAGTTCTTC. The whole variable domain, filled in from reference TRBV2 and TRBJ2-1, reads EPEVTQTPSHQVTQMGQEVILRCVPISNHLYFYWYRQILGQKVEFLVSFYNNEISEKSEIFDDQFSVERPDGSNFTLKIRSTKLEDSAMYFCASNPRDRGSNEQFFGPGTRLTVL.

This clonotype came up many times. Here the CDR3 reads CATSTLTGRTIQNTGELFF. The CDR3 DNA reads TGTGCCACCAGCACTTTGACAGGGAGGACGATCCAGAACACCGGGGAGCTGTTTTTT. The genes are TRBV15 and TRBJ2-2, with TRBD1 as a possible D gene (7 bases). In germline, CDR1 is LNHNV, CDR2 YYDKDF (reference sequence). CDR3 size: 19 residues. Trimming took 4 bases from V and 1 from J, leaving 22 bases between them.